This T cell receptor beta chain came from a study of cytomegalovirus exposure and HLA in healthy donors. The CDR3 contains 14 residues. Germline CDR1 reads SSHAT; CDR2 reads FNYEAQ (reference sequence). Of note for this clone: Antigen unknown. An end of the junction differs from the germline gene, which may be a read error.

The PCR was carried out with 60 Vbeta primers and 13 Jbeta primers. The method was immunoSEQ multiplex PCR; TCRdb's version includes in-frame clones alone and lacks a portion of them. The sample lists about 190,000 clones; over 60% were seen once. Findings and limits, study-wide: Accurate prediction of HLA-A and HLA-B alleles (for most subjects) was reportedly achieved from TCR beta sequences. Productive rates of about 87% or about 30% were seen for most TCR beta V segments in an earlier analysis. In a later analysis, approximately 15,000 TCR beta sequences were associated with HLA alleles at 0.05 false discovery rate.

The chain has TRBV7-7 and TRBJ2-7; 7 bases are shared with TRBD2. The sequence derives from a man aged 25 to 40 in good health and CMV-seropositive. The sequenced sample was PBMCs. Here the CDR3 reads CASSPEGLDYEQYF. The CDR3 DNA reads as TGTGCTAGCAGCCCGGAAGGACTAGACTACGAGCAGTACTTC.